Included here is one TCR beta chain sequence, with context. Its specificity is unknown. Data came from immunoSEQ multiplex PCR; TCRdb stores just in-frame clones and leaves some out. Here the sample spans more than 75,000 clones, around 95% being singletons. The CDR3 has 14 amino acids. Trimming removed 1 base at V and 4 bases at J, with 10 bases between. Per germline, CDR1 SNHLY and CDR2 FYNNEI. This specimen belongs to a study of siplizumab effects on memory and regulatory T cells. Study conclusions and caveats: The diversity of naive T cells seemed greater than that of memory cells, and their alloresponse contribution seemed major.

Sequencing was performed on naive CD4+ T cells sorted from blood. The receptor's source is a human donor in good health. V is TRBV2 and J is TRBJ1-2; D possibly corresponds to TRBD1 (5 bases). CDR3 sequence reads: CASSEVGGTYGYTF. The CDR3 nucleotides read TGTGCCAGCAGTGAAGTTGGAGGGACCTATGGCTACACCTTC.